Listed below are T cell receptor beta chains from one sample, sequenced in a study of T-cell memory formation after mild COVID-19. MiXCR, applied by TCRdb to the 5' RACE reads, yields one record per CDR3 protein. The sample shows roughly 190,000 distinct CDR3 sequences, 27% of them seen only once. Sequencing input: PBMCs or a T cell subset sorted from them (not recorded which). The receptors come from an adult woman who had mild COVID-19 (a few samples of this study predate the infection). Cell type and time point are not known. CDR3s leave out the opening cysteine and the closing phenylalanine or tryptophan.

>TRBV5-1|TRBJ2-3
ASSLAPSGSAPTDTQY
>TRBV27|TRBJ2-3
ASSFSRRSTDTQY
>TRBV19|TRBJ1-4
ASRSSDGELF
>TRBV4-3|TRBJ2-3
ASSQDGGRGGTRQY
>TRBV6-6|TRBJ2-7
ASSTNSYEQY
>TRBV27|TRBJ2-3
ASSVGTSADTQY
>TRBV29-1|TRBJ1-4
SVDLGEYFGLGTNEKLF
>TRBV19|TRBJ2-2
ASSAGLGTGELF
>TRBV20-1|TRBJ1-1
SARDSYSTEAF
>TRBV9|TRBJ2-3
ASSVEGLRDTQY
>TRBV4-1|TRBJ1-1
ASSQGDRGNTEAF
>TRBV10-3|TRBJ2-5
AISESSGRETQY
>TRBV5-1|TRBJ1-1
ASSPTGYTEAF
>TRBV11-2|TRBJ2-3
ASSSPGLVSKRTDTQY
>TRBV20-1|TRBJ2-1
SASTSGWGNEQF
>TRBV7-2|TRBJ2-3
ASSLAPIRAKNTQY
>TRBV7-3|TRBJ1-5
ASSLAVQGKTSYRQPQH
>TRBV6-6|TRBJ1-4
ASSYRRGTGREKLF
>TRBV5-1|TRBJ2-7
ASSPLQGAGEQY
>TRBV10-3|TRBJ1-1
AISERGLNTEAF
>TRBV6-1|TRBJ1-1
ASSENRGLTEAF
>TRBV15|TRBJ1-1
ATSRKLKGISEAF
>TRBV5-6|TRBJ1-2
ASSFGGNYGYT
>TRBV5-1|TRBJ2-7
ASSLGDGVREQY
>TRBV9|TRBJ2-5
ASSVGTGKRGETQY
>TRBV5-6|TRBJ2-5
ASNPLPGGQETQY
>TRBV11-2|TRBJ2-3
ASSLDRDVLPSTDTQY
>TRBV20-1|TRBJ1-3
SARSGGGWFSGNTIY
>TRBV12-3/TRBV12-4|TRBJ1-1
ASSQNHRVTEAF
>TRBV6-2/TRBV6-3|TRBJ2-7
ASSWEYEQY
>TRBV7-9|TRBJ2-1
ASSLPGQQYNEQF
>TRBV2|TRBJ1-1
ASKLGTEAF
>TRBV15|TRBJ2-7
ATSNGGVKSSYEQY
>TRBV3-1|TRBJ2-3
ASSPTGTSTDTQY
>TRBV7-2|TRBJ2-3
ASSLWRGSTDTQY
>TRBV4-3|TRBJ2-2
ASSPLTDTGELF
>TRBV4-1|TRBJ1-1
ASSQDRGAEAF
>TRBV5-8|TRBJ2-3
ASSSGTSGGTDTQY
>TRBV4-2|TRBJ2-1
ASSQDYSGLARYNEQF
>TRBV6-5|TRBJ1-5
ASRSTGVGQPQH
>TRBV28|TRBJ2-2
ASSFGLAGFTGELF
>TRBV7-9|TRBJ2-3
ASSPGLAVSTDTQY
>TRBV5-1|TRBJ2-5
ASSLGDPQRETQY
>TRBV4-3|TRBJ2-7
ASSQGNRAATYEQY
>TRBV6-5|TRBJ2-7
ASSRTNTGSREQY
>TRBV12-3/TRBV12-4|TRBJ2-1
ASRLLAGDEQF